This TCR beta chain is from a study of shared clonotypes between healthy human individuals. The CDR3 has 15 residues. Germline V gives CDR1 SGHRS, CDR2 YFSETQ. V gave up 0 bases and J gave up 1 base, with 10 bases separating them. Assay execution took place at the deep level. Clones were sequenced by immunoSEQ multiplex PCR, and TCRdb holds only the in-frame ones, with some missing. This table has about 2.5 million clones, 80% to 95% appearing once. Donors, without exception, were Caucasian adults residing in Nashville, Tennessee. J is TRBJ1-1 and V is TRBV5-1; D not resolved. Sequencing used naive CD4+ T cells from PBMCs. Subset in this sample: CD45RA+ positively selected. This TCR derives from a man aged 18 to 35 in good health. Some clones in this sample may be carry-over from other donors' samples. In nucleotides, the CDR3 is TGCGCCAGCAGCTTGGGGAACACCCGGAACACTGAAGCTTTCTTT. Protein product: CASSLGNTRNTEAFF.